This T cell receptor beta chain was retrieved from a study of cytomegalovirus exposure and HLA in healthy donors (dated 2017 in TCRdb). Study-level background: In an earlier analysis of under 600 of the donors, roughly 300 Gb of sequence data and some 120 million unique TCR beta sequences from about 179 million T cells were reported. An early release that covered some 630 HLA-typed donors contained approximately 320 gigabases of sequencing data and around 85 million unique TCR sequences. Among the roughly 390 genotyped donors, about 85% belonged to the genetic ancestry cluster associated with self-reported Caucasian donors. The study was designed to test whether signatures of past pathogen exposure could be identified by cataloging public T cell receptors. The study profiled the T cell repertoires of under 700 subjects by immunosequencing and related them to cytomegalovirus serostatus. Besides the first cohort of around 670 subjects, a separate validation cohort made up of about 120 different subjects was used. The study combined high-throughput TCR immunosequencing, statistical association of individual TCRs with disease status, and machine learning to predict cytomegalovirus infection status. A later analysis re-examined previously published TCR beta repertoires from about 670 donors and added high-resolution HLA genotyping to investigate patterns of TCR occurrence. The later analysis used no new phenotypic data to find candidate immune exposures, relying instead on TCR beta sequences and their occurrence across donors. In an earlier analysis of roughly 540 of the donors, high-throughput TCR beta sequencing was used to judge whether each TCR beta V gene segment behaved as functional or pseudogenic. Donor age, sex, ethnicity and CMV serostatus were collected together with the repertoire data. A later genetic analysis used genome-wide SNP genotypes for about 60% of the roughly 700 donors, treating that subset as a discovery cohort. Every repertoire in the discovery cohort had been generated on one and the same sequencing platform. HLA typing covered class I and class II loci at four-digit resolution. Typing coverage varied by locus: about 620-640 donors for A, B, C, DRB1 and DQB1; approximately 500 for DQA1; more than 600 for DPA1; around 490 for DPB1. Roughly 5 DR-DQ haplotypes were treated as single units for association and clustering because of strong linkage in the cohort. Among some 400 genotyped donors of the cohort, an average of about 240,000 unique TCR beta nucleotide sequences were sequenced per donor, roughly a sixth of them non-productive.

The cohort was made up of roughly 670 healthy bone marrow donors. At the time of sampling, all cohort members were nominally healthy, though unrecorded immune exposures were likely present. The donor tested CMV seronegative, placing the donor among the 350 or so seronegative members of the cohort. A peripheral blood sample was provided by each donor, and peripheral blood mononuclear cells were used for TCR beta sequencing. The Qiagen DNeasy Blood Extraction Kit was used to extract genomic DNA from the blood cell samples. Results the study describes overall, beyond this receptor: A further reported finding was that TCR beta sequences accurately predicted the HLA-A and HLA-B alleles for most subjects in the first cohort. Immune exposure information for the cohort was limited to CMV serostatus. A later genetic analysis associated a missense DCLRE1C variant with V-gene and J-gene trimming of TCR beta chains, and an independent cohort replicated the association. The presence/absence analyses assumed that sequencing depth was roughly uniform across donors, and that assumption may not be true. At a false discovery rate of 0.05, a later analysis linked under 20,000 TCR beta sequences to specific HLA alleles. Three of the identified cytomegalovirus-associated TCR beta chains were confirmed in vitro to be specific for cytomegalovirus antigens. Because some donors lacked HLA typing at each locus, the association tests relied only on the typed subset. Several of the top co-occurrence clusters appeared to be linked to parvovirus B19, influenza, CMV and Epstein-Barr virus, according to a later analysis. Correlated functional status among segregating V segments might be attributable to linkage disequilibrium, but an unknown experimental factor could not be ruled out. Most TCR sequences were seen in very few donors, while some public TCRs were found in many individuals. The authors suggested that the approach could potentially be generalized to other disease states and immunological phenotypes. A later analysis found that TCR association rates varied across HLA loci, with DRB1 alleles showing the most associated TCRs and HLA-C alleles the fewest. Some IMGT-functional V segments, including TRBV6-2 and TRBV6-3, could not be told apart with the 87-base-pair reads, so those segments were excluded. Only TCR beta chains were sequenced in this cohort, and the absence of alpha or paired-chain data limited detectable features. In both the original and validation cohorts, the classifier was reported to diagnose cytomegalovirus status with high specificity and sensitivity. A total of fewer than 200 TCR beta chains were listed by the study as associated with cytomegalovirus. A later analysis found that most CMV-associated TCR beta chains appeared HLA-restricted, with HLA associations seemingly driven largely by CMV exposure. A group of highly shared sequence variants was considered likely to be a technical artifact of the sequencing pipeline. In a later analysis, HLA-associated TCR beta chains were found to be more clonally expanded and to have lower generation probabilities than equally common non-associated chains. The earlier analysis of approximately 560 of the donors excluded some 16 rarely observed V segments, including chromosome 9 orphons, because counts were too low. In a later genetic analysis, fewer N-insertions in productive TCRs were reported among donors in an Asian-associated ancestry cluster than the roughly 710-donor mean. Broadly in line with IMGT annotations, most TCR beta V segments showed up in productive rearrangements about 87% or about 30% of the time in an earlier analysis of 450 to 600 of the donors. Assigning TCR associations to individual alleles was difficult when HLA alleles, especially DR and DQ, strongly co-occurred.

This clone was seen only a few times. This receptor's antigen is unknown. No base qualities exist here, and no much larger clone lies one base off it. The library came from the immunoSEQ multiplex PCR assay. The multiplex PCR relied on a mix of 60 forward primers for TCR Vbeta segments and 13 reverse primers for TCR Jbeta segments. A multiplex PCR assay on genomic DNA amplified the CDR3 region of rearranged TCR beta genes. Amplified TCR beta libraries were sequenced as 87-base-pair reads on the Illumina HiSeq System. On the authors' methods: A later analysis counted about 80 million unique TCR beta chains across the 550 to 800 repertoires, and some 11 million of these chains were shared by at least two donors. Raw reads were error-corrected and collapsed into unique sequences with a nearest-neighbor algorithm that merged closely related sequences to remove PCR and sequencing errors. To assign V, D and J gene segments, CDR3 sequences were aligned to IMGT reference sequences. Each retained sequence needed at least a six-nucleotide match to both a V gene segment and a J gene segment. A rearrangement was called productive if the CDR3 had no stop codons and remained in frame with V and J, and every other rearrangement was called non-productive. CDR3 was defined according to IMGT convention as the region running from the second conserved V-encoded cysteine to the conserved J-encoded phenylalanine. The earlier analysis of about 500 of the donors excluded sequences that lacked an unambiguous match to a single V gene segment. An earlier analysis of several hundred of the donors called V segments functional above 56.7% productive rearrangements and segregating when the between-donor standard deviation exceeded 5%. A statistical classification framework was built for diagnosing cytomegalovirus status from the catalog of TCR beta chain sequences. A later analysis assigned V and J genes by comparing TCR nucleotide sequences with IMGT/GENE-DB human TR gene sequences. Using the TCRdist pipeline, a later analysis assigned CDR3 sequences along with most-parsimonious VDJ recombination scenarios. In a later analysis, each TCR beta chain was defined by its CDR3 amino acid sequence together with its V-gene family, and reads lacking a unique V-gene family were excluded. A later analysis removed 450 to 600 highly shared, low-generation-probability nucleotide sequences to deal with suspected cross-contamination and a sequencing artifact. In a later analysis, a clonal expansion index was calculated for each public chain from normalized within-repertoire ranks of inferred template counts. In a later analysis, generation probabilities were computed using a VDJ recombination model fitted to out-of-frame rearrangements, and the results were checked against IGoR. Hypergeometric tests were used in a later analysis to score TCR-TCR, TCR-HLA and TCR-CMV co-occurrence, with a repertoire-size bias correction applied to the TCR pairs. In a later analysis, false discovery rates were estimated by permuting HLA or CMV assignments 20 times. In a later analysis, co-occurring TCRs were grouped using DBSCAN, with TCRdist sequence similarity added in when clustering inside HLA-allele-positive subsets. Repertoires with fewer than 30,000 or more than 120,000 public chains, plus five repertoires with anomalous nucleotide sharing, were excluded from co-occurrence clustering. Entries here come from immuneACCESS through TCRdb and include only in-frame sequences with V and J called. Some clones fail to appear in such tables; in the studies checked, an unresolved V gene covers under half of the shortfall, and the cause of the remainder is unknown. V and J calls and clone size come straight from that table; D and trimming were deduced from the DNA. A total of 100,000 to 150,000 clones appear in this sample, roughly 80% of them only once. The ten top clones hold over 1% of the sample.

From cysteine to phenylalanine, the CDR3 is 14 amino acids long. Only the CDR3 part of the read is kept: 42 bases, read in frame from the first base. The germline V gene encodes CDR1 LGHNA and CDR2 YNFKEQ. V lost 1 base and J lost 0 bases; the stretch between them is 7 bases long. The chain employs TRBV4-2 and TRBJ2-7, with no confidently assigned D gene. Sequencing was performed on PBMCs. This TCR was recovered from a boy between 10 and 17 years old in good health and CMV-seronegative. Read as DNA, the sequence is TGTGCCAGCAGCCAAGCCGTGGCCTCCTACGAGCAGTACTTC. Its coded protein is CASSQAVASYEQYF.